This T cell receptor beta chain was recovered during a study of human T cells and chemical hapten exposure (dated by TCRdb to 2020 to 2022). Some background on the complete study: For sensitization, 2% DPC in acetone was applied to a roughly 2 cm by roughly 2 cm area of upper inner arm skin. Throughout the study period of roughly 24 weeks, patients also received therapeutic DPC doses to the scalp every week. Patch testing was performed on the upper back with Finn chambers containing 0.01% DPC, and the patch tests were scored after 6 days according to International Contact Dermatitis Research Group standards. The mostly female patient cohort included alopecia areata with under or over 50% scalp involvement, alopecia totalis and alopecia universalis. Libraries were pooled for sequencing, and per-sample TCR yields varied mainly because of small differences in library volumes within the pool. The study tracked peripheral blood TCR repertoire changes in vivo during primary and secondary sensitization to the hapten diphenylcyclopropenone (DPC) in alopecia patients. Blood was sampled from patients pre-sensitization (week 0) and at 2, 6 and about 24 weeks after DPC sensitization. Twenty-nine alopecia patients gave blood for TCR sequencing at one to four time points (pre-sensitization, 2, 6 and 24 weeks). On the study overall, not on this receptor specifically: Patch test score was positively correlated with the number of PT1 expanded TCRs, with significance at thresholds 8, 16 and 32 but not at 4. The number of TCRs above 1 in 1000 frequency did not change with DPC sensitization; there was no evidence of global repertoire structure alterations. After repeated subsampling, changes were observed in the strength of the expansion versus patch-test correlation and in the threshold at which the correlation became significant. Because all patients had alopecia, a presumed autoimmune disease, the immune response of the patients might differ from that of healthy individuals. Significantly more large CDR3 similarity clusters were formed by expanded TCRs than by pre-sensitization or healthy control sets, consistent with antigen-driven responses.

Library creation used RACE. The sequencing machine was a NextSeq 500. Library preparation attached unique molecular identifiers to individual cDNA molecules for quantitative, reproducible TCR counting. Each blood RNA sample was used to sequence both TCR alpha and TCR beta chains. Concerning the study's data processing: The median number of TCRs per sample was roughly 98,000, ranging from 23,224 to 690,600. V, J and CDR3 annotation of the TCR reads was performed with the Decombinator software suite. Every sample was subsampled to the same number of TCRs (28,000) for the PS versus PT1 abundance plots. Expanded TCRs were defined as absent before sensitization and observed at least eight times at the 2-week time point. The public reads were reanalyzed by TCRdb: fastp trimming at Q25, MiXCR alignment, in-frame beta chains only. All rows with the same CDR3 protein become a single entry with the most common DNA and genes. The V and J calls shown here were made by TCRdb, not taken from the authors' results. Recorded for this sample are tens of thousands of distinct CDR3 sequences; 9.8% of them occurred a single time. In total, the top ten clones hold more than 2.5% of the sample.

Explained via the paper, the time point label denotes: patch test 1, 2 weeks after DPC sensitization. The treatment or condition label for this specimen denotes: therapeutic diphenylcyclopropenone sensitization with weekly scalp DPC. Blood at each patch-test visit was drawn before the patch test was applied. To be eligible, patients had to be aged 18 to 70, diagnosed with alopecia and judged suitable for DPC therapy, while pregnant patients were excluded. Total RNA was extracted from unfractionated whole blood collected in Tempus Blood RNA tubes. The CDR3 measures 14 amino acids from cysteine to phenylalanine. Only the CDR3 DNA is retained, 42 bases long and in frame from the first base. V has 6 bases trimmed and J has 4 bases trimmed; junction bases matching no gene number 5. CDR1 SGHVS and CDR2 FNYEAQ are derived from the germline V gene. A few counts support this clonotype. Its recognized antigen is unknown. The input lacks base qualities; no much larger clone sits a single base away.

The sequence is built from TRBV7-6 and TRBJ1-2, with TRBD1 identical over 10 junction bases. Material: whole blood, obtained in connection with sensitization to the hapten diphenylcyclopropenone (DPC). The source is a woman aged 40 to 55 with alopecia areata. Some clones in this sample may be carry-over from other donors' samples. The CDR3 protein: CASSRDRGLYGYTF. The DNA sequence is as follows: TGTGCCAGCAGTCGCGACAGGGGGCTCTATGGCTACACCTTC.